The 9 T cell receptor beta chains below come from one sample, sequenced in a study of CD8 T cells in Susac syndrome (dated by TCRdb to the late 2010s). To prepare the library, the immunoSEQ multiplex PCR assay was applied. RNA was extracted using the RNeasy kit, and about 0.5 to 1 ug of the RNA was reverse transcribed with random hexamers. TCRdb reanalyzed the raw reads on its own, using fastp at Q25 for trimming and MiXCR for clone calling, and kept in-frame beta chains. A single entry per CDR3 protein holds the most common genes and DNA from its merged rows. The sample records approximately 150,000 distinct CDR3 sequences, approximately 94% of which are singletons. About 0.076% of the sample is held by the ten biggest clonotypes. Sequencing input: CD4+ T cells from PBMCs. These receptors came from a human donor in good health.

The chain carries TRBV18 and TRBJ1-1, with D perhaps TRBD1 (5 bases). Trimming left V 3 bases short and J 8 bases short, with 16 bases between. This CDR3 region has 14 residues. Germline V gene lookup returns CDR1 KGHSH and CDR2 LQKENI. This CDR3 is CASSPTVGQGEAFF. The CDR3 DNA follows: TGTGCCAGCTCACCTACGGTCGGACAAGGCGAAGCTTTCTTT.

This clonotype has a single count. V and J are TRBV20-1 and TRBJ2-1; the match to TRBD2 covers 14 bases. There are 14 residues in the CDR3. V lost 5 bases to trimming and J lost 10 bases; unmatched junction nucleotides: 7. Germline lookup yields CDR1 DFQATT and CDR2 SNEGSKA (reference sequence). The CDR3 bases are TGCAGTGCTCAGGGACTAGCGGGAGATGGGGAGCAGTTCTTC. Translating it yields CSAQGLAGDGEQFF.

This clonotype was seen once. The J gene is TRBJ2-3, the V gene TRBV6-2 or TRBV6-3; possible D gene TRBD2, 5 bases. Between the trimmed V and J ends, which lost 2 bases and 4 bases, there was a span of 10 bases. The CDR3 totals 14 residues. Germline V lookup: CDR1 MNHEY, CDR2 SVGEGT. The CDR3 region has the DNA TGTGCCAGCAGTTACGGGAGTTCAGCAGATACGCAGTATTTT. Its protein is CASSYGSSADTQYF.

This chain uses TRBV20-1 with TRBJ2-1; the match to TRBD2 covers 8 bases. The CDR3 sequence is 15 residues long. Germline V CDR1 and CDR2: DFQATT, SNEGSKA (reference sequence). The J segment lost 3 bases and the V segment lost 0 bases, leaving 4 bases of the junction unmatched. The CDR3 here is CSARDKLAVYNEQFF. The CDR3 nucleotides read TGCAGTGCTAGAGATAAACTAGCGGTCTACAATGAGCAGTTCTTC.

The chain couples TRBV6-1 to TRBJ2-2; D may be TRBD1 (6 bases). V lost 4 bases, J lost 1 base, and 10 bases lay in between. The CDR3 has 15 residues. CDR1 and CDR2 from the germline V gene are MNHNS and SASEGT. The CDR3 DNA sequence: TGTGCCAGCAGTGTTACAGGGCTGAACACCGGGGAGCTGTTTTTT. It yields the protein CASSVTGLNTGELFF.

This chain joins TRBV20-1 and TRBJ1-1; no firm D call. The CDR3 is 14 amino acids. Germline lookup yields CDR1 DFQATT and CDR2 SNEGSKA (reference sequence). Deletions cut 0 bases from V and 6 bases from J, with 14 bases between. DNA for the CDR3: TGCAGTGCTAGAGAACTAGGAGGGTGGGCTGAAGCTTTCTTT. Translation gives CSARELGGWAEAFF.

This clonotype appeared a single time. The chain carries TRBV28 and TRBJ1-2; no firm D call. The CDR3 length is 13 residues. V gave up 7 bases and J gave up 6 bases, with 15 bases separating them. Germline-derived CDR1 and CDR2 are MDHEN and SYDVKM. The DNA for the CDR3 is TGTGCCAGCATTCTAAGCGTCGGGAATGGCTACACCTTC. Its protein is CASILSVGNGYTF.

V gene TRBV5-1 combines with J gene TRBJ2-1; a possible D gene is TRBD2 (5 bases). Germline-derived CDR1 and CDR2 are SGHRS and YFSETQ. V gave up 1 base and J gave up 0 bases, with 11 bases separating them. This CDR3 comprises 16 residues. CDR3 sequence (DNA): TGCGCCAGCAGCTTGTTTCCGGGGAGCTCCTACAATGAGCAGTTCTTC. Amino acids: CASSLFPGSSYNEQFF.

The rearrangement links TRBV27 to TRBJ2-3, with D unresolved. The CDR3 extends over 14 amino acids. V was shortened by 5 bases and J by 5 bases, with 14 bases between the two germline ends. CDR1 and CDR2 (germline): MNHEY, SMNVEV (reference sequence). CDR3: CASSPTSRGDTQYF. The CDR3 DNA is TGTGCCAGCAGTCCCACCTCACGAGGAGATACGCAGTATTTT.